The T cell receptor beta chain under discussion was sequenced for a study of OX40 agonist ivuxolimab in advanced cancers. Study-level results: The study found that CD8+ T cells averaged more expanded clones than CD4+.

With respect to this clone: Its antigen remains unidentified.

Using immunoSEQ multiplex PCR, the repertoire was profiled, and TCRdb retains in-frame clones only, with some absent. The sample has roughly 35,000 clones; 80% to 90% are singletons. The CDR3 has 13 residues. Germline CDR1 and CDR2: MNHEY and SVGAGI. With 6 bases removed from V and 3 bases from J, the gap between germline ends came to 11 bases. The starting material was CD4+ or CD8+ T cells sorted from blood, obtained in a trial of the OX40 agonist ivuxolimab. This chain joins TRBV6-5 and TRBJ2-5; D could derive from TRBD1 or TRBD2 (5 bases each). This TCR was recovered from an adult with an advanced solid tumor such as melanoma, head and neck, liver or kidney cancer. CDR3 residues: CASSRGLKETQYF. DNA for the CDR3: TGTGCCAGCAGCCGGGGCCTAAAAGAGACCCAGTACTTC.